This T cell receptor (beta chain) was retrieved from a study of blood T cell repertoires in COVID-19. Study-level information: The United States, Italy and Spain were the sources of the acute and convalescent COVID-19 samples. The cDNA or gDNA used as material had been derived from T cells, B-cell-depleted T cells, or PBMCs.

Study processing details: Using reference gene primer amplification, nucleated cell counts were estimated. Sequencing was performed with immunoSEQ multiplex PCR; in TCRdb, only in-frame clones are kept and a portion is missing. The DNA was the basis for D and trimming; V, J and clone size are from that table. Here the sample spans about 120,000 clones, less than 85% being singletons. Per the germline V gene, CDR1 is LNHDA and CDR2 is SQIVND (reference sequence). Trimming took off 4 bases at V and 8 bases at J, with 11 bases between the two ends. This CDR3 spans 12 amino acids. The origin of this receptor is a human donor with acute or convalescent COVID-19. The donor label of this sample is uncertain. Sequenced material: peripheral blood. The J gene is TRBJ1-2, the V gene TRBV19, with a tentative D call TRBD1 (6 bases). In DNA, the CDR3 is TGTGCCAGTAGTAGGGGGCTGGGGGGCTACACCTTC. It yields the protein CASSRGLGGYTF.